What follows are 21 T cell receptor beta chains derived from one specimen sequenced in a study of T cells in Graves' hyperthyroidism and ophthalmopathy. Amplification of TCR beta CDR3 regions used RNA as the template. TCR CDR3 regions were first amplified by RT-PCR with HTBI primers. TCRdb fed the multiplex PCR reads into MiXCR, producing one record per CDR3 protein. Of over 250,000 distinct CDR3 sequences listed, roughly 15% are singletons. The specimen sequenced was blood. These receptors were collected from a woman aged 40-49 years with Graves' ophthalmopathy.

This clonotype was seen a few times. CDR3 DNA sequence: TGTGCCAGCAGCAGGTTTAGCGGAGGCGTCGGAAGAAATGAGCAGTTCTTC. As protein: CASSRFSGGVGRNEQFF. The chain recombines TRBV7-9 with TRBJ2-1, with D perhaps TRBD2 (6 bases). This CDR3 comprises 17 residues. Germline V gives CDR1 SEHNR, CDR2 FQNEAQ (reference sequence). Deletions cut 5 bases from V and 7 bases from J, with 24 bases between.

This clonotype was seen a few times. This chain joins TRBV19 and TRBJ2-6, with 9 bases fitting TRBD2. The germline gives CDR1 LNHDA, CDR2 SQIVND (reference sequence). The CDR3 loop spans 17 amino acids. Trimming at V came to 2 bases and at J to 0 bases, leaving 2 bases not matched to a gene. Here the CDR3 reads CASSILAGSSGANVLTF. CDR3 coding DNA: TGTGCCAGTAGTATACTAGCGGGGAGCTCTGGGGCCAACGTCCTGACTTTC.

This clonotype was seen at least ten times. CDR3 coding DNA: TGTGCCACCAGCAGAGGGAGGTTAAGCACAGATACGCAGTATTTT. Translating gives CATSRGRLSTDTQYF. This chain links TRBV15 with TRBJ2-3; a weak D match, TRBD2 (5 bases). This CDR3 comprises 15 residues. Trimming pared 1 base from V and 0 bases from J, leaving 8 bases between. CDR1 and CDR2 from the germline V gene are LNHNV and YYDKDF (reference sequence).

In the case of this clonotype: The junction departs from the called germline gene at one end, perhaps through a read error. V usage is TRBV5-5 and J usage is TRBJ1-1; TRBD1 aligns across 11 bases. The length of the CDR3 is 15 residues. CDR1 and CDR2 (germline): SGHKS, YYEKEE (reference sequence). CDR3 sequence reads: CASSPRDRGGTEAFF. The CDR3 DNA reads TGTGCCAGCAGCCCCAGGGACAGGGGGGGGACTGAAGCTTTCTTC.

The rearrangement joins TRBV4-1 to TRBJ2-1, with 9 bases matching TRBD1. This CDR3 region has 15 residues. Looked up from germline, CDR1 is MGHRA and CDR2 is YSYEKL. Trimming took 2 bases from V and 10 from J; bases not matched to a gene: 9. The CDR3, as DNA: TGCGCCAGCAGCCAACCGGGACAGGGTCGCACCGAGCAGTTCTTC. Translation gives CASSQPGQGRTEQFF.

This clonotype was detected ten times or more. For the CDR3, the DNA is TGTGCCACCGCGGTGGGCCCTAACTATGGCTACACCTTC. Residues: CATAVGPNYGYTF. The V call is TRBV6-1, the J call TRBJ1-2; D gene ambiguous. Germline V CDR1 and CDR2: MNHNS, SASEGT. The length of the CDR3 is 13 residues. The V end lost 10 bases, the J end lost 0 bases, and 12 bases lay between the germline ends.

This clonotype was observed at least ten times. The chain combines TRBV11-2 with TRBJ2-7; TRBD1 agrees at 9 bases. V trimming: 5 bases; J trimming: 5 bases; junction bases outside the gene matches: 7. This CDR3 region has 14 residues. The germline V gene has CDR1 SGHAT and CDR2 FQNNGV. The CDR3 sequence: CASSHVTGGHEQYF. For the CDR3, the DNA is TGTGCCAGCAGCCACGTAACAGGGGGCCACGAGCAGTACTTC.

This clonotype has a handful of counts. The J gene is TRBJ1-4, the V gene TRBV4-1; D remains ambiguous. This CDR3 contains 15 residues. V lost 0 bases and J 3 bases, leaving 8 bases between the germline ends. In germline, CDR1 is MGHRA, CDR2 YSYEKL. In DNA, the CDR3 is TGCGCCAGCAGCCAAGAGGGAGGTGCTAATGAAAAACTGTTTTTT. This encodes CASSQEGGANEKLFF.

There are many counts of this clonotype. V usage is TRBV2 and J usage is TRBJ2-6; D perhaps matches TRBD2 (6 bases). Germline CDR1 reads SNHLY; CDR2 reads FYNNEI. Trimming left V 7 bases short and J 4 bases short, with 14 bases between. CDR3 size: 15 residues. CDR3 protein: CASKGRTTGANVLTF. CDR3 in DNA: TGTGCCAGCAAGGGAAGGACTACAGGGGCCAACGTCCTGACTTTC.

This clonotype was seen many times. The chain's CDR3 is CASSQWLADKSEQYF. The CDR3 DNA sequence: TGTGCCAGCAGCCAATGGCTAGCGGACAAAAGCGAGCAGTACTTC. The rearrangement links TRBV14 to TRBJ2-7, with TRBD2 matching over 7 bases. Germline-derived CDR1 and CDR2 are SGHDN and FVKESK. The V gene end was trimmed by 2 bases and the J gene end by 6 bases; junction bases not matched to a gene: 10. There are 15 residues in the CDR3.

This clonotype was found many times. The CDR3 loop reads CASSLSGTGGRLTRQPQHF. The CDR3 nucleotides read TGTGCCAGCAGTTTATCCGGGACAGGGGGGAGATTGACTCGGCAGCCCCAGCATTTT. The gene calls are TRBV27 and TRBJ1-5; 11 bases agree with TRBD1. Germline V gene sequence: CDR1 MNHEY, CDR2 SMNVEV (reference sequence). CDR3 size: 19 residues. V lost 0 bases to trimming and J lost 7 bases; unmatched junction nucleotides: 14.

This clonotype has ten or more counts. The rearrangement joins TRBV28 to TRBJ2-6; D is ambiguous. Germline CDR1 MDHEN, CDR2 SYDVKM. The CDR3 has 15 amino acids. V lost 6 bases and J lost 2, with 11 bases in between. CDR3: CASSHSVAGANVLTF. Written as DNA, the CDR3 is TGTGCCAGCAGCCATTCTGTGGCTGGGGCCAACGTCCTGACTTTC. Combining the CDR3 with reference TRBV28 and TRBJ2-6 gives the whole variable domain DVKVTQSSRYLVKRTGEKVFLECVQDMDHENMFWYRQDPGLGLRLIYFSYDVKMKEKGDIPEGYSVSREKKERFSLILESASTNQTSMYLCASSHSVAGANVLTFGAGSRLTVL.

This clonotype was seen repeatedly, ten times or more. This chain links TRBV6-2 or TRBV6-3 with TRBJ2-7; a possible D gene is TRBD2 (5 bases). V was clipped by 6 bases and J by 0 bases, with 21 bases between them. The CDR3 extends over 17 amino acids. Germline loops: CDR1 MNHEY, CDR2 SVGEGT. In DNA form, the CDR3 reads TGTGCCAGCAGCGAACATCCGGGGAGCAGGAGCTCCTACGAGCAGTACTTC. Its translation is CASSEHPGSRSSYEQYF.

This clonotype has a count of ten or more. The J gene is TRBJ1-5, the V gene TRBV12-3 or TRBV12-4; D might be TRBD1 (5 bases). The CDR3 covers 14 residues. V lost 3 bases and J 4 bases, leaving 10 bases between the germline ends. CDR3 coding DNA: TGTGCCAGCAGTTTGGGACGGGGAAATCAGCCCCAGCATTTT. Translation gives CASSLGRGNQPQHF.

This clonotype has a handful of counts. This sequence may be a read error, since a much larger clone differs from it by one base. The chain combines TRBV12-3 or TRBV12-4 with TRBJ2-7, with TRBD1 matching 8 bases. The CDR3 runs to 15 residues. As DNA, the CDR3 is TGTGCCAGCAGCCCTGGGACAGGAGGAAACTACGAGCAGTGCTTC. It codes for CASSPGTGGNYEQCF.

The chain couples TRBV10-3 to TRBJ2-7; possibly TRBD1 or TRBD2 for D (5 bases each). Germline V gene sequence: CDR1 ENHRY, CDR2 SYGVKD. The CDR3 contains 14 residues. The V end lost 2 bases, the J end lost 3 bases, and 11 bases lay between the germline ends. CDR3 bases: TGTGCCATCAGTGAGGAGAGTGGGGGCTACGAGCAGTACTTC. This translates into CAISEESGGYEQYF.

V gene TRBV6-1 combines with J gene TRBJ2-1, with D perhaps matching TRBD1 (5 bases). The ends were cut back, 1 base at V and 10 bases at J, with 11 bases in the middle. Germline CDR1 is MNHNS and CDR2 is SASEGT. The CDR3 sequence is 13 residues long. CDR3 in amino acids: CASSEVAWGEQFF. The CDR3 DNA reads TGTGCCAGCAGTGAAGTGGCCTGGGGCGAGCAGTTCTTC.

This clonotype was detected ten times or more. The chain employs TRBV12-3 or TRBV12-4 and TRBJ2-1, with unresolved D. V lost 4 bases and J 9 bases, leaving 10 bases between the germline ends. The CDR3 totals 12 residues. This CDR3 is CASSSPFGEQFF. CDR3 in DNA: TGTGCCAGCAGTTCACCTTTTGGTGAGCAGTTCTTC.

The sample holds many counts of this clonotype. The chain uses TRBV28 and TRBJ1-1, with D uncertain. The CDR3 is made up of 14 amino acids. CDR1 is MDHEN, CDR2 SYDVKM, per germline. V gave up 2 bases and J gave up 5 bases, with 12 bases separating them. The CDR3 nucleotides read TGTGCCAGCAGTTTAGTGGGGATGGGTACTGAAGCTTTCTTT. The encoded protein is CASSLVGMGTEAFF. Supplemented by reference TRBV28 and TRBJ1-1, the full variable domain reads DVKVTQSSRYLVKRTGEKVFLECVQDMDHENMFWYRQDPGLGLRLIYFSYDVKMKEKGDIPEGYSVSREKKERFSLILESASTNQTSMYLCASSLVGMGTEAFFGQGTRLTVV.

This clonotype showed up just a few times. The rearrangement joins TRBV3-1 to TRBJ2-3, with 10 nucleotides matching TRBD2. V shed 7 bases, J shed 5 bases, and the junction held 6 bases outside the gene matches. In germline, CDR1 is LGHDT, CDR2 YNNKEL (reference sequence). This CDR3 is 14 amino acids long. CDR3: CASMPTSGVDTQYF. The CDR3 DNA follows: TGTGCCAGCATGCCTACTAGCGGGGTAGATACGCAGTATTTT.

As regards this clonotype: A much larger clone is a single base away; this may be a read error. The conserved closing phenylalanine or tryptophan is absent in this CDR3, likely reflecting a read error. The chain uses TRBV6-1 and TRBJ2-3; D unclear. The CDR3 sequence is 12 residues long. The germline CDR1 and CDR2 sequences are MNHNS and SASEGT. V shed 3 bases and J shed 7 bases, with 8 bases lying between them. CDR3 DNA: TGTGCCAGCAGTGAGTGGATGAATACGCAGTATTCT. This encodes CASSEWMNTQYS.